Listed below are T cell receptor beta chains from one sample, sequenced in a study of shared clonotypes between healthy human individuals. Method: immunoSEQ multiplex PCR; TCRdb's copy keeps in-frame clones and lacks some. Of about 980,000 clones listed, around 80% are singletons. Sequencing input: memory CD4+ T cells sorted from blood. The origin of the receptors is a man aged 18 to 29 in good health. Each CDR3 is given with its conserved first and last residue. The order of the fields is CDR3 length, V gene, J gene, clone size, D gene, CDR3 DNA, CDR3 protein. The D gene is left open where the match is weak. Rows give clone size only sometimes, using once, few, many, or a class for an expanded clone.

>15|TRBV7-9|TRBJ2-2|NA|NA
TGTGCCAGCCCGTTAAGCAGGCCTAACACCGGGGAGCTGTTTTTT
CASPLSRPNTGELFF
>16|TRBV5-1|TRBJ2-3|NA|TRBD2
TGCGCCAGCAGCGCGGGACTAGCGGGGGGCACAGATACGCAGTATTTT
CASSAGLAGGTDTQYF
>15|TRBV19|TRBJ1-6|NA|NA
TGTGCCAGTAAGATAGACACTTTTTATAATTCACCCCTCCACTTT
CASKIDTFYNSPLHF
>14|TRBV5-1|TRBJ2-1|NA|TRBD1
TGCGCCAGCAGCTGGGACAGGGCGGACAATGAGCAGTTCTTC
CASSWDRADNEQFF
>15|TRBV15|TRBJ2-7|NA|NA
TGTGCCACCAGCAGAGATTTCACGGGGCTCGACGAGCAGTACTTC
CATSRDFTGLDEQYF
>13|TRBV6-1|TRBJ1-2|once|NA
TGTGCCAGCAGTGAGGGCCCGATCTATGGCTACACCTTC
CASSEGPIYGYTF
>14|TRBV6-4|TRBJ2-7|few|NA
TGTGCCAGCAGTGGGCAGGGAGTCCCCTACGAGCAGTACTTC
CASSGQGVPYEQYF
>15|TRBV18|TRBJ2-7|NA|TRBD2
TGTGCCAGCTCGCGTGAAGCGGGGCTCTCCTACGAGCAGTACTTC
CASSREAGLSYEQYF
>12|TRBV7-3|TRBJ2-2|NA|NA
TGTGCCAGCAGCCCTCGGACCGGGGAGCTGTTTTTT
CASSPRTGELFF
>16|TRBV2|TRBJ2-1|NA|TRBD1
TGTGCCAGCAGCCGCCGACAGGGTGCCGGGGTCAATGAGCAGTTCTTC
CASSRRQGAGVNEQFF
>13|TRBV5-6|TRBJ1-6|NA|TRBD1
TGTGCCAGCAGCTTTGGACAGGGCTCGGCCCTCCACTTT
CASSFGQGSALHF
>16|TRBV5-5|TRBJ1-1|NA|TRBD1
TGTGCCAGCAGCTTGGCCGTCAGGGGGCAGAATGGTGAAGCTTTCTTT
CASSLAVRGQNGEAFF
>17|TRBV5-1|TRBJ2-5|NA|TRBD2
TGCGCCAGCAGCTTACGGGGCCTAGGACTAGCGGGAGAGACCCAGTACTTC
CASSLRGLGLAGETQYF
>14|TRBV7-2|TRBJ2-7|NA|NA
TGTGCCAGCAGCTTAGCCAGGGGCCCCTACGAGCAGTACTTC
CASSLARGPYEQYF
>16|TRBV9|TRBJ2-1|NA|TRBD2
TGTGCCAGCAGCGTAGCTATAGCTAGCGGGGACAATGAGCAGTTCTTC
CASSVAIASGDNEQFF
>15|TRBV11-2|TRBJ2-7|NA|NA
TGTGCCAGCAGCTTGCAGGGGCGCAAAGAAGACGAGCAGTACTTC
CASSLQGRKEDEQYF
>13|TRBV12-5|TRBJ2-7|NA|TRBD1
TGTGCTAGTGGCCAGGGACAGGGGTACGAGCAGTACTTC
CASGQGQGYEQYF